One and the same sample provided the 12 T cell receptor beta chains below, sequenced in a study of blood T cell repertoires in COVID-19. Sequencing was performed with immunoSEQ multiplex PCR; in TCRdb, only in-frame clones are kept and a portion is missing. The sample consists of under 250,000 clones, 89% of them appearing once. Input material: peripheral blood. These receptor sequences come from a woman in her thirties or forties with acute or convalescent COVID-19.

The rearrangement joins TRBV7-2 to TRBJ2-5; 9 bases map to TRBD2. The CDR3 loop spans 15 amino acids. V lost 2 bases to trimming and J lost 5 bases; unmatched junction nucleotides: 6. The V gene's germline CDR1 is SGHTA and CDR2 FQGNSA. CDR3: CASSLMGGGAETQYF. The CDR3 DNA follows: TGTGCCAGCAGCTTAATGGGCGGGGGGGCTGAGACCCAGTACTTC.

CDR3 DNA sequence: TGTGCCACCAGTTTAAGACTAGCTCCTAGCACAGATACGCAGTATTTT. Its protein product is CATSLRLAPSTDTQYF. The chain couples TRBV15 to TRBJ2-3, with TRBD2 identical over 7 bases. Germline V gene data show CDR1 as LNHNV and CDR2 as YYDKDF (reference sequence). This CDR3 is 16 amino acids long. V was pared by 6 bases and J by 0 bases, with 9 bases of the junction left unmatched.

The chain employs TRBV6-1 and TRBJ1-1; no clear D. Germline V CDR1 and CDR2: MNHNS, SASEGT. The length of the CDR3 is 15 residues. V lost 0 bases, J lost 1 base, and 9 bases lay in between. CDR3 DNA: TGTGCCAGCAGTGAAGCGGTATCAGGGAACACTGAAGCTTTCTTT. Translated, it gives CASSEAVSGNTEAFF.

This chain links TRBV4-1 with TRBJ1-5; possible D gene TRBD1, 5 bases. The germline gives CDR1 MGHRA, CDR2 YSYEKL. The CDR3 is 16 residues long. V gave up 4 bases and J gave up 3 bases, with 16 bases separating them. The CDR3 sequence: CASSLRQQTANQPQHF. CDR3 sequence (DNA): TGCGCCAGCAGCCTAAGACAGCAGACAGCCAATCAGCCCCAGCATTTT.

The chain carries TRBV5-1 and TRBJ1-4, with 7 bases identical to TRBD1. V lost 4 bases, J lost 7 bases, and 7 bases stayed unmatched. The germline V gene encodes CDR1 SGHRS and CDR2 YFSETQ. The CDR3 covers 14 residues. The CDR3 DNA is TGCGCCAGCAGCCCTGGGACAGAGTCTGAAAAACTGTTTTTT. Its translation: CASSPGTESEKLFF.

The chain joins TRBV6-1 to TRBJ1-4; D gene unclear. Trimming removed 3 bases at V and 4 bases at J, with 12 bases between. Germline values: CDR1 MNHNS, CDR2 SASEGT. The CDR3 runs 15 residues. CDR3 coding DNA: TGTGCCAGCAGTGATGAACAGAGTTTTAATGAAAAACTGTTTTTT. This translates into CASSDEQSFNEKLFF.

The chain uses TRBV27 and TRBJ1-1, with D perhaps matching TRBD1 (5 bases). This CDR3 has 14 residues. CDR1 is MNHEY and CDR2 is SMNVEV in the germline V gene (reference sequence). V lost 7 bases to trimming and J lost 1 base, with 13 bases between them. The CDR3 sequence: CASTSTGGNTEAFF. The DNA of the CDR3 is TGTGCCAGCACCTCAACCGGGGGGAACACTGAAGCTTTCTTT.

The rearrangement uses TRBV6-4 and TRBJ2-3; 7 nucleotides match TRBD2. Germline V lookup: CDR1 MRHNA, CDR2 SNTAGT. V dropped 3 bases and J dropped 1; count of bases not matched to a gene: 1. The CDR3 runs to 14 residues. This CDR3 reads CASSEAGGTDTQYF. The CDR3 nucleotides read TGTGCCAGCAGTGAGGCGGGGGGCACAGATACGCAGTATTTT.

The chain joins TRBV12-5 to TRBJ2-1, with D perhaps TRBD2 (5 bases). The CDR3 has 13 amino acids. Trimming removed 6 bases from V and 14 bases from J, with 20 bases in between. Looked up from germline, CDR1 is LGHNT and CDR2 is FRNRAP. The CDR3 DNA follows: TGTGCTAGTGGCCCCGGTACTACGGCTAGCAAGTTCTTC. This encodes CASGPGTTASKFF. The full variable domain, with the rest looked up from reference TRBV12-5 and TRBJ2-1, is DARVTQTPRHKVTEMGQEVTMRCQPILGHNTVFWYRQTMMQGLELLAYFRNRAPLDDSGMPKDRFSAEMPDATLATLKIQPSEPRDSAVYFCASGPGTTASKFFGPGTRLTVL.

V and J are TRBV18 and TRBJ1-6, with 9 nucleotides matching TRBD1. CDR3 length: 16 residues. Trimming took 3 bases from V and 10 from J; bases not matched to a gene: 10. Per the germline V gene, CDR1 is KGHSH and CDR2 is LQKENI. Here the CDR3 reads CASSPFSGTGHSPLHF. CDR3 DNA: TGTGCCAGCTCACCTTTCTCAGGGACAGGGCACTCACCCCTCCACTTT.

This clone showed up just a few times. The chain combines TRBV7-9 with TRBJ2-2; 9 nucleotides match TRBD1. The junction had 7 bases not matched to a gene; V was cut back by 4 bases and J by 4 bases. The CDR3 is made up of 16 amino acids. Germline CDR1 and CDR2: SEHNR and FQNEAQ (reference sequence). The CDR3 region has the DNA TGTGCCAGCAGCTCCTCGGGACAGGGCATCACCGGGGAGCTGTTTTTT. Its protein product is CASSSSGQGITGELFF.

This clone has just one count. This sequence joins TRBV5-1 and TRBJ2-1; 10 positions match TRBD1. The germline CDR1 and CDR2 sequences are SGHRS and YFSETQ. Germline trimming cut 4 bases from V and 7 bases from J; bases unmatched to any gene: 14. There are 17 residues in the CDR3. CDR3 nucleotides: TGCGCCAGCAGCCTCCTTAACGACAGGGGGCTATTGAATGAGCAGTTCTTC. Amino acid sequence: CASSLLNDRGLLNEQFF.